This T cell receptor beta chain is from a study of T-cell memory formation after mild COVID-19. Overall study findings and caveats: Prior to infection, memory already included some responding clones, suggesting cross-reactive memory joined.

5'RACE with constant-segment primers built TCRalpha and TCRbeta cDNA libraries with UMIs. MiXCR was run by TCRdb on the 5' RACE reads, yielding one entry per CDR3 protein. Among 130,000 to 150,000 distinct CDR3 sequences, about 5.5% were seen once, and the ten largest hold around 2%. The CDR3 totals 13 residues. V lost 2 bases to trimming and J lost 2 bases, with 8 bases between them. The germline gives CDR1 DFQATT, CDR2 SNEGSKA (reference sequence). This clonotype was counted many times. Its antigen is not known. Sequences were obtained from PBMCs or a T cell subset sorted from them (not recorded which). The chain uses TRBV20-1 and TRBJ2-3; no clear D gene. The sequence derives from an adult woman who had mild COVID-19 (a few samples of this study predate the infection). Cell type and time point are not known. In nucleotides, the CDR3 is TGCAGTGCTAGAAATCAGGACACAGATACGCAGTATTTT. Residues: CSARNQDTDTQYF.